The rows below give T cell receptor beta chains drawn from one sample of a study of T cell responses to AZD1222 COVID-19 vaccine. The data were produced by immunoSEQ multiplex PCR, yet TCRdb's version contains in-frame clones alone and is incomplete. The sample lists roughly 130,000 clones; about 86% were seen once. Here the sequenced sample was peripheral blood, taken on day 0 of AZD1222 vaccination. These receptors were taken from an adult in good health. Each CDR3 is given with its conserved first and last residue. The D gene is left open where the match is weak. Only part of the rows carry a size: once, few, many, or a class if the clone is expanded.

D gene: .; clone size: .; J gene: TRBJ1-2; V gene: TRBV15; CDR3 protein: CATSRDRAGAGYGYTF; CDR3 DNA: TGTGCCACCAGCAGAGATCGAGCGGGGGCAGGCTATGGCTACACCTTC
D gene: TRBD2; clone size: .; J gene: TRBJ2-7; V gene: TRBV24-1; CDR3 protein: CATSDLRGEGQYF; CDR3 DNA: TGTGCCACCAGTGACCTACGGGGGGAGGGGCAGTACTTC
D gene: TRBD1; clone size: .; J gene: TRBJ1-5; V gene: TRBV28; CDR3 protein: CASSPPGQGIRTQHF; CDR3 DNA: TGTGCCAGCAGTCCTCCGGGACAGGGAATAAGGACCCAGCATTTT
D gene: TRBD2; clone size: .; J gene: TRBJ2-1; V gene: TRBV24-1; CDR3 protein: CATSGTSGYNEQFF; CDR3 DNA: TGTGCCACCAGTGGGACTAGCGGTTACAATGAGCAGTTCTTC
D gene: .; clone size: .; J gene: TRBJ2-5; V gene: TRBV12-3/TRBV12-4; CDR3 protein: CASSWTGETQYF; CDR3 DNA: TGTGCCAGCAGTTGGACGGGAGAGACCCAGTACTTC
D gene: .; clone size: .; J gene: TRBJ2-3; V gene: TRBV5-6; CDR3 protein: CASSLETASTDTQYF; CDR3 DNA: TGTGCCAGCAGCTTGGAGACCGCTAGCACAGATACGCAGTATTTT
D gene: TRBD2; clone size: .; J gene: TRBJ2-7; V gene: TRBV6-4; CDR3 protein: CASRVGLAGGKQYF; CDR3 DNA: TGTGCCAGCAGGGTGGGACTAGCGGGAGGGAAGCAGTACTTC
D gene: .; clone size: .; J gene: TRBJ2-6; V gene: TRBV5-1; CDR3 protein: CASSSYDAPGANVLTF; CDR3 DNA: TGCGCCAGCAGCTCCTATGACGCCCCTGGGGCCAACGTCCTGACTTTC
D gene: TRBD1; clone size: .; J gene: TRBJ2-1; V gene: TRBV12-5; CDR3 protein: CASGPGQGGDNEQFF; CDR3 DNA: TGTGCTAGTGGACCCGGACAGGGTGGTGACAATGAGCAGTTCTTC
D gene: .; clone size: .; J gene: TRBJ1-4; V gene: TRBV6-5; CDR3 protein: CATLGPEKLFF; CDR3 DNA: TGTGCAACATTAGGCCCGGAAAAACTGTTTTTT
D gene: .; clone size: .; J gene: TRBJ1-2; V gene: TRBV27; CDR3 protein: CASSLHRGEGYGYTF; CDR3 DNA: TGTGCCAGCAGTCTCCATAGGGGGGAAGGCTATGGCTACACCTTC
D gene: TRBD1; clone size: .; J gene: TRBJ2-7; V gene: TRBV27; CDR3 protein: CASRTGPHEQYF; CDR3 DNA: TGTGCCAGCCGGACAGGGCCCCACGAGCAGTACTTC
D gene: TRBD1; clone size: .; J gene: TRBJ2-5; V gene: TRBV5-1; CDR3 protein: CASSRGTGLETQYF; CDR3 DNA: TGCGCCAGCAGCCGAGGGACAGGGTTGGAGACCCAGTACTTC
D gene: TRBD2; clone size: .; J gene: TRBJ2-7; V gene: TRBV27; CDR3 protein: CASRGLAGLYEQYF; CDR3 DNA: TGTGCCAGCAGGGGACTAGCGGGTCTCTACGAGCAGTACTTC
D gene: .; clone size: .; J gene: TRBJ1-1; V gene: TRBV7-3; CDR3 protein: CASSLTGGTEAFF; CDR3 DNA: TGTGCCAGCAGCTTAACTGGTGGAACTGAAGCTTTCTTT
D gene: .; clone size: few; J gene: TRBJ1-4; V gene: TRBV13; CDR3 protein: CASSFGVRGEKLFF; CDR3 DNA: TGTGCCAGCAGCTTCGGCGTGCGGGGTGAAAAACTGTTTTTT
D gene: TRBD1; clone size: .; J gene: TRBJ1-4; V gene: TRBV15; CDR3 protein: CATSRDPGQRNEKLFF; CDR3 DNA: TGTGCCACCAGCAGAGATCCGGGACAGCGTAATGAAAAACTGTTTTTT
D gene: .; clone size: .; J gene: TRBJ1-4; V gene: TRBV18; CDR3 protein: CASSPSGGNEKLFF; CDR3 DNA: TGTGCCAGCTCACCATCAGGTGGGAATGAAAAACTGTTTTTT
D gene: .; clone size: .; J gene: TRBJ1-4; V gene: TRBV25-1; CDR3 protein: CASSDNEKLFF; CDR3 DNA: TGTGCCAGCAGTGATAATGAAAAACTGTTTTTT
D gene: .; clone size: .; J gene: TRBJ1-1; V gene: TRBV19; CDR3 protein: CASSISRRVEAFF; CDR3 DNA: TGTGCCAGTAGTATAAGTAGAAGGGTTGAAGCTTTCTTT
D gene: .; clone size: .; J gene: TRBJ2-3; V gene: TRBV9; CDR3 protein: CASSFGGAADTQYF; CDR3 DNA: TGTGCCAGCAGTTTTGGAGGGGCGGCAGATACGCAGTATTTT
D gene: TRBD1; clone size: few; J gene: TRBJ2-2; V gene: TRBV7-3; CDR3 protein: CASSPAMTGTGELFF; CDR3 DNA: TGTGCCAGCAGCCCAGCGATGACAGGGACCGGGGAGCTGTTTTTT
D gene: TRBD2; clone size: .; J gene: TRBJ2-1; V gene: TRBV7-2; CDR3 protein: CASSPRGGGLAYNEQFF; CDR3 DNA: TGTGCCAGCAGCCCTAGGGGTGGGGGACTAGCCTACAATGAGCAGTTCTTC
D gene: .; clone size: .; J gene: TRBJ1-2; V gene: TRBV6-1; CDR3 protein: CASSDSYGYTF; CDR3 DNA: TGTGCCAGCAGTGACAGCTATGGCTACACCTTC
D gene: .; clone size: .; J gene: TRBJ1-1; V gene: TRBV6-5; CDR3 protein: CASSSRGPNTEAFF; CDR3 DNA: TGTGCCAGCAGTTCTCGGGGCCCGAACACTGAAGCTTTCTTT
D gene: TRBD2; clone size: .; J gene: TRBJ2-1; V gene: TRBV28; CDR3 protein: CASSSRTRGNEQFF; CDR3 DNA: TGTGCCAGCAGTTCCCGGACTAGAGGGAATGAGCAGTTCTTC
D gene: .; clone size: .; J gene: TRBJ2-1; V gene: TRBV11-2; CDR3 protein: CASSLRGEQFF; CDR3 DNA: TGTGCCAGCAGCTTGAGAGGTGAGCAGTTCTTC
D gene: .; clone size: once; J gene: TRBJ2-1; V gene: TRBV9; CDR3 protein: CASSPGDAYNEQFF; CDR3 DNA: TGTGCCAGCAGCCCAGGGGATGCCTACAATGAGCAGTTCTTC
D gene: TRBD1; clone size: .; J gene: TRBJ2-7; V gene: TRBV13; CDR3 protein: CASSWGQGGSGEQYF; CDR3 DNA: TGTGCCAGCAGCTGGGGACAGGGCGGATCTGGCGAGCAGTACTTC
D gene: TRBD1; clone size: .; J gene: TRBJ1-1; V gene: TRBV5-1; CDR3 protein: CASSSYRGSTEAFF; CDR3 DNA: TGCGCCAGCAGCTCGTACAGGGGATCCACTGAAGCTTTCTTT
D gene: .; clone size: .; J gene: TRBJ2-5; V gene: TRBV5-5; CDR3 protein: CASSLGRNVGVETQYF; CDR3 DNA: TGTGCCAGCAGCCTGGGGCGAAACGTTGGGGTCGAGACCCAGTACTTC
D gene: .; clone size: .; J gene: TRBJ2-3; V gene: TRBV5-1; CDR3 protein: CASSLVGRSTDTQYF; CDR3 DNA: TGCGCCAGCAGCTTGGTCGGCCGTAGCACAGATACGCAGTATTTT
D gene: .; clone size: .; J gene: TRBJ1-2; V gene: TRBV6-5; CDR3 protein: CASSQDPPSWNGYTF; CDR3 DNA: TGTGCCAGCAGCCAGGACCCACCATCTTGGAATGGCTACACCTTC
D gene: TRBD2; clone size: .; J gene: TRBJ2-1; V gene: TRBV11-2; CDR3 protein: CASRGVRTSGRNEQFF; CDR3 DNA: TGTGCCAGCAGGGGGGTTCGGACTAGCGGCCGCAATGAGCAGTTCTTC
D gene: TRBD1; clone size: few; J gene: TRBJ2-5; V gene: TRBV27; CDR3 protein: CASSPWAGQGYETQYF; CDR3 DNA: TGTGCCAGCAGCCCATGGGCCGGACAGGGGTATGAGACCCAGTACTTC
D gene: .; clone size: .; J gene: TRBJ1-2; V gene: TRBV4-3; CDR3 protein: CASSPRGNYGYTF; CDR3 DNA: TGCGCCAGCAGCCCCCGGGGTAATTATGGCTACACCTTC
D gene: .; clone size: .; J gene: TRBJ2-1; V gene: TRBV9; CDR3 protein: CASSPTGTSSNEQFF; CDR3 DNA: TGTGCCAGCAGCCCAACCGGGACATCTAGCAATGAGCAGTTCTTC
D gene: .; clone size: .; J gene: TRBJ1-1; V gene: TRBV30; CDR3 protein: CAWIEPGAFF; CDR3 DNA: TGTGCCTGGATAGAACCTGGGGCTTTCTTT
D gene: TRBD1; clone size: few; J gene: TRBJ1-4; V gene: TRBV19; CDR3 protein: CASSTGTANEKLFF; CDR3 DNA: TGTGCCAGTAGTACTGGGACAGCCAATGAAAAACTGTTTTTT
D gene: TRBD1; clone size: once; J gene: TRBJ2-7; V gene: TRBV5-1; CDR3 protein: CASSLEGQVNEQYF; CDR3 DNA: TGCGCCAGCAGCTTGGAGGGACAGGTAAACGAGCAGTACTTC
D gene: TRBD1; clone size: .; J gene: TRBJ1-5; V gene: TRBV18; CDR3 protein: CASSPTGGSGQPQHF; CDR3 DNA: TGTGCCAGCTCACCGACAGGGGGGTCCGGGCAGCCCCAGCATTTT
D gene: TRBD1; clone size: .; J gene: TRBJ1-4; V gene: TRBV14; CDR3 protein: CASSQDSGQGREKLFF; CDR3 DNA: TGTGCCAGCAGCCAAGACTCGGGACAGGGCCGTGAAAAACTGTTTTTT
D gene: TRBD2; clone size: .; J gene: TRBJ2-2; V gene: TRBV19; CDR3 protein: CASSTSGGQDRELFF; CDR3 DNA: TGTGCCAGTAGTACTAGCGGGGGGCAGGACCGGGAGCTGTTTTTT
D gene: TRBD1; clone size: .; J gene: TRBJ2-7; V gene: TRBV9; CDR3 protein: CASSYRTGPSYEQYF; CDR3 DNA: TGTGCCAGCAGCTACCGGACAGGGCCCTCCTACGAGCAGTACTTC
D gene: .; clone size: .; J gene: TRBJ1-1; V gene: TRBV28; CDR3 protein: CASSLPPGVGGYRGAFF; CDR3 DNA: TGTGCCAGCAGTTTACCCCCGGGCGTGGGAGGGTACCGGGGAGCTTTCTTT
D gene: .; clone size: once; J gene: TRBJ1-2; V gene: TRBV5-4; CDR3 protein: CASRGGRTANYTF; CDR3 DNA: TGTGCCAGCAGAGGTGGGAGGACAGCTAACTACACCTTC
D gene: .; clone size: .; J gene: TRBJ1-2; V gene: TRBV28; CDR3 protein: CASSFRTGPNYGYTF; CDR3 DNA: TGTGCCAGCAGTTTTAGAACGGGACCTAACTATGGCTACACCTTC
D gene: .; clone size: .; J gene: TRBJ2-7; V gene: TRBV5-1; CDR3 protein: CASSFSSTASYEQYF; CDR3 DNA: TGCGCCAGCAGCTTTTCCAGCACAGCCTCCTACGAGCAGTACTTC
D gene: TRBD1; clone size: .; J gene: TRBJ2-1; V gene: TRBV6-2/TRBV6-3; CDR3 protein: CASSLDRGNEQFF; CDR3 DNA: TGTGCCAGCAGCCTGGACAGGGGCAATGAGCAGTTCTTC
D gene: .; clone size: .; J gene: TRBJ1-4; V gene: TRBV6-5; CDR3 protein: CASRGGDNEKLFF; CDR3 DNA: TGTGCCAGCAGAGGAGGCGATAATGAAAAACTGTTTTTT
D gene: .; clone size: .; J gene: TRBJ1-1; V gene: TRBV29-1; CDR3 protein: CSAERDLGETEAFF; CDR3 DNA: TGCAGCGCCGAAAGGGACCTAGGGGAAACTGAAGCTTTCTTT
D gene: .; clone size: once; J gene: TRBJ1-3; V gene: TRBV6-1; CDR3 protein: CASSEEGYSYGVLGNTIYF; CDR3 DNA: TGTGCCAGCAGTGAAGAAGGTTATTCTTATGGGGTCCTAGGAAACACCATATATTTT